This T cell receptor beta chain was documented in a study of OX40 agonist ivuxolimab in advanced cancers. Some background on the complete study: Ivuxolimab was a fully human IgG2 agonistic monoclonal antibody targeting the costimulatory receptor OX40 (CD134). Among the approximately 50 dose-escalation patients, around 20 had hepatocellular carcinoma, some 15 melanoma, 9 renal cell carcinoma and 9 head and neck cancer. In the dose-escalation cohort, approximately 80% of patients were male, and the mean age was approximately 60 years with a range of roughly 23 to 90. Intravenous ivuxolimab was administered to patients every 2 weeks at six dose levels: 0.01, 0.1, 0.3, 1.5, 3 and 10 mg/kg. Prior anti-PD-1, anti-PD-L1 or anti-CTLA-4 therapy was permitted, and 40% of dose-escalation patients had received checkpoint inhibitors. Three dose-escalation patients achieved partial responses, one with hepatocellular carcinoma and two with cutaneous melanoma. Peripheral TCRbeta sequencing was intended to test whether TCR sequence diversity was altered and clonal T-cell expansion was caused by ivuxolimab. The paper covers the monotherapy dose-escalation part of the phase I ivuxolimab trial, which included N of about 56 patients. Results and caveats for the whole study, not just this receptor: At doses of 0.1 to 3.0 mg/kg, clonal expansion of both CD4+ and CD8+ blood T cells was observed from baseline to week 6. Partial responders in the 0.1-3.0 mg/kg groups had among the lowest normalized peripheral clonal expansion, especially among CD8+ T cells. Low levels of normalized T-cell clonal expansion were also seen in some patients who did not respond. After ivuxolimab, more expanded clones were found on average in CD8+ T cells than in CD4+ T cells. The antigen specificity of the peripheral T cells that underwent clonal expansion was not determined.

To note about this clone: What antigen it recognizes has not been identified. The input lacks base qualities; no much larger clone sits a single base away.

V is shortened by 5 bases, J by 6 bases, and the region joining them spans 16 bases. From the cysteine up to the phenylalanine, the CDR3 has a length of 15 residues. Of the read, only the CDR3 DNA is kept; its 45 bases are in frame from base 1. The germline V gene specifies MNHEY as CDR1 and SVGAGI as CDR2. Patients with a history of autoimmune disease or receiving systemic immunosuppression were excluded from the trial. Peripheral blood for TCR sequencing was collected from all dose cohorts at baseline, on cycle 4 day 1, and on cycle 7 day 1. The samples were taken from a phase I, first-in-human, multicenter, open-label dose-escalation trial of ivuxolimab. Adults with locally advanced or metastatic melanoma, renal cell, hepatocellular, or head and neck squamous cell carcinoma were enrolled in the trial. Before TCR sequencing, CD4+ T cells and CD8+ T cells were sorted from peripheral blood as separate populations.

To sequence the TCRbeta CDR3 region, genomic DNA was isolated from the sorted cells. The immunoSEQ Assay was used to sequence the TCRbeta CDR3 regions. TCRdb re-hosts the immuneACCESS table, in-frame sequences only. Its copies lack some clones; in the studies checked, an unresolved V gene accounts for under half of them, and the cause for the rest is not known. The sample data list 80,000 or so clones, and roughly 92% of these were observed just once. The ten largest clones represent around 0.65% of the sample. The chain was built from TRBV6-5 and TRBJ2-2; the D gene cannot be named for sure. The source was CD4+ or CD8+ T cells sorted from blood, collected in a trial of the OX40 agonist ivuxolimab. This TCR was recovered from an adult with an advanced solid tumor such as melanoma, head and neck, liver or kidney cancer. The encoded CDR3 is CASSNYGPRPGELFF. The sequenced DNA: TGTGCCAGCAGTAACTACGGGCCCCGTCCCGGGGAGCTGTTTTTT.